This TCR beta chain appears in the sequencing data of a study of blood T cell repertoires in COVID-19. About the research overall: Samples came from the United States, Italy and Spain, spanning acute and convalescent COVID-19. The cDNA or gDNA used as material had been derived from T cells, B-cell-depleted T cells, or PBMCs.

In the original processing: Reference gene primer amplification in the assay estimated nucleated cell counts. Libraries were prepared by immunoSEQ multiplex PCR; TCRdb keeps only in-frame clonotypes and omits some of them. Clonal size and the V and J genes are those of that table, whereas D and trimming came from the DNA. The sample holds just over 300,000 clones; nearly 90% are singletons and the top ten take approximately 1.8%. Seattle patient enrollment occurred during active infection, with longitudinal follow-up thereafter. The germline V gene encodes CDR1 LGHNA and CDR2 YNFKEQ. There are 14 residues in the CDR3. The ends were cut back, 0 bases at V and 7 bases at J, with 9 bases in the middle.

This chain uses TRBV4-2 with TRBJ2-2; D not certain. The clonotype originates from a woman aged 25 to 39 with COVID-19, enrolled during active disease. Sequences were obtained from peripheral blood. The CDR3 region is CASSQDGQNGELFF. CDR3 DNA sequence: TGTGCCAGCAGCCAAGATGGCCAGAACGGGGAGCTGTTTTTT.